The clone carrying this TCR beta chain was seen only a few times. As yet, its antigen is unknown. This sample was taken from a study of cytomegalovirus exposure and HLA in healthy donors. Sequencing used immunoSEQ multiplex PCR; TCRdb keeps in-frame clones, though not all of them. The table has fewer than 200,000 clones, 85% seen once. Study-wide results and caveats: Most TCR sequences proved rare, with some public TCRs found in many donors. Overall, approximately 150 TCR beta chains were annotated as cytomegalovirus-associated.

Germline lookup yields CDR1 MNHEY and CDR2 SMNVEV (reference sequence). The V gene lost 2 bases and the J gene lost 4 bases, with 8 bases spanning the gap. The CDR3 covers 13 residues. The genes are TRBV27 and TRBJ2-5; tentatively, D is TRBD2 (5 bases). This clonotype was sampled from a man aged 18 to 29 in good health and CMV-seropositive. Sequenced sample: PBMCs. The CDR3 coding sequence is TGTGCCAGCAGTTTAGACGAGGGAGAGACCCAGTACTTC. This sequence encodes CASSLDEGETQYF.